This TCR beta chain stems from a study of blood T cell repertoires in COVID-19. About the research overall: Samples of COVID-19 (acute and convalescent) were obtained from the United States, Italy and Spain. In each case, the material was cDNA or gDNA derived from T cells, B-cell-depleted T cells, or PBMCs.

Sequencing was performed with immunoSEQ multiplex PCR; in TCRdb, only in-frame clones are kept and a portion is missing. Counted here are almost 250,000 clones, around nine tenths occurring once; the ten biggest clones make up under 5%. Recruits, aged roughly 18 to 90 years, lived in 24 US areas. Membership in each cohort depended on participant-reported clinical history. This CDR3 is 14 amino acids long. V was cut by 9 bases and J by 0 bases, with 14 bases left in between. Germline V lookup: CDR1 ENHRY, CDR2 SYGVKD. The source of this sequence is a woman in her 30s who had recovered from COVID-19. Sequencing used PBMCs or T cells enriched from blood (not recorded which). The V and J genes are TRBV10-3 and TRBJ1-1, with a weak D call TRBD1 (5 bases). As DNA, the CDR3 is TGTGCCATGAGGAAAGACAGCATGAACACTGAAGCTTTCTTT. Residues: CAMRKDSMNTEAFF.